This is a list of T cell receptor beta chains from one sample in a study of blood T cell repertoires in COVID-19. The table came from immunoSEQ multiplex PCR; TCRdb's copy has only in-frame clones and leaves some out. Among about 290,000 clones, around 92% were seen once, and the ten largest hold roughly 11%. Source material: peripheral blood. The receptor set was obtained from a woman younger than 45 with COVID-19, enrolled during active disease. The CDR3 runs from the conserved cysteine through the conserved F or W. The D gene is left open where the match is weak. Some rows have no size entry. The others give once, few or many, or a class for an expanded clone.

clone size	D gene	V gene	J gene	CDR3 protein	CDR3 DNA
-	TRBD1	TRBV27	TRBJ2-1	CASSSYGTAFGNEQFF	TGTGCCAGCAGTTCCTACGGGACAGCCTTCGGCAATGAGCAGTTCTTC
-	TRBD1	TRBV7-2	TRBJ2-5	CASSLYSTGAETQYF	TGTGCCAGCAGCTTGTACAGCACAGGGGCAGAGACCCAGTACTTC
-	TRBD2	TRBV7-9	TRBJ2-7	CASSLASGVNEQYF	TGTGCCAGCAGCTTAGCTAGCGGGGTTAACGAGCAGTACTTC
-	-	TRBV9	TRBJ2-7	CASSFGGSSYEQYF	TGTGCCAGCAGCTTTGGGGGGAGCTCCTACGAGCAGTACTTC
-	-	TRBV7-7	TRBJ2-5	CASSFRGAGETQYF	TGTGCCAGCAGCTTCCGGGGGGCGGGAGAGACCCAGTACTTC
-	-	TRBV2	TRBJ1-5	CASSEGGGLDQPQHF	TGTGCCAGCAGTGAAGGGGGGGGGCTAGATCAGCCCCAGCATTTT
-	TRBD1	TRBV5-1	TRBJ1-6	CASSLGTGVGNSPLHF	TGCGCCAGCAGCTTGGGGACAGGAGTTGGCAATTCACCCCTCCACTTT
-	-	TRBV9	TRBJ2-2	CASSVVSRTATGELFF	TGTGCCAGCAGCGTAGTGTCTAGGACAGCCACCGGGGAGCTGTTTTTT
few	-	TRBV5-1	TRBJ1-2	CASSLVQGSGYTF	TGCGCCAGCAGCTTGGTGCAGGGTTCTGGCTACACCTTC
-	-	TRBV28	TRBJ1-3	CASSPLGNTIYF	TGTGCCAGCAGCCCCCTGGGAAACACCATATATTTT
-	-	TRBV19	TRBJ1-3	CASTPTRAGSGNTIYF	TGTGCCAGTACCCCCACGAGAGCAGGATCTGGAAACACCATATATTTT
-	-	TRBV29-1	TRBJ1-1	CSVGQFTEAFF	TGCAGCGTTGGCCAGTTCACTGAAGCTTTCTTT
-	TRBD1	TRBV29-1	TRBJ1-5	CSVATTGAQPQHF	TGCAGCGTAGCAACGACAGGGGCTCAGCCCCAGCATTTT
-	-	TRBV10-1	TRBJ2-4	CASSEGTNQYF	TGCGCCAGCAGTGAGGGGACAAATCAGTACTTC
-	-	TRBV19	TRBJ1-2	CASTPTPSNYGYTF	TGTGCCAGTACCCCTACCCCTTCTAACTATGGCTACACCTTC
-	TRBD1	TRBV15	TRBJ1-2	CATSLGQDYGYTF	TGTGCCACCAGCCTAGGACAGGACTATGGCTACACCTTC
-	-	TRBV13	TRBJ2-5	CASSLEAQETQYF	TGTGCCAGCAGCTTAGAGGCACAGGAGACCCAGTACTTC
-	-	TRBV5-6	TRBJ1-6	CASRQMGGGSPLHF	TGTGCCAGCAGACAAATGGGGGGTGGTTCACCCCTCCACTTT
-	TRBD1	TRBV4-1	TRBJ1-2	CASSLGQGGNYGYTF	TGCGCCAGCAGCCTAGGACAGGGAGGTAACTATGGCTACACCTTC
-	TRBD1	TRBV10-2	TRBJ1-2	CASSQQGYYGYTF	TGCGCCAGCAGTCAACAGGGGTACTATGGCTACACCTTC
-	-	TRBV6-5	TRBJ2-3	CASRDSGSTQYF	TGTGCCAGCAGGGACAGTGGGAGCACGCAGTATTTT
-	TRBD1	TRBV7-9	TRBJ2-5	CASSPRDSNLQETQYF	TGTGCCAGCAGCCCCCGGGACAGTAACCTCCAAGAGACCCAGTACTTC